This paragraph reports one T cell receptor (beta chain). These data belong to a study of blood T cells in healthy people across ages. A J-beta primer mix and a sample-barcoded 5' primer were used in a second PCR of roughly 6 to 11 cycles. One entry per CDR3 protein, called by TCRdb with MiXCR from the 5' RACE reads. Of about 780,000 distinct CDR3 sequences listed, roughly 24% are singletons. After removal of 4 bases from V and 3 bases from J, the junction contained 6 bases not matched to a gene. The germline V gene has CDR1 MGHDK and CDR2 SYGVNS. The CDR3 has 16 amino acids. The data also belong to a second study, concerning T cells of mothers and their children.

The rearrangement joins TRBV25-1 to TRBJ2-3, with TRBD2 identical over 11 bases. Sequenced material: blood. The clonotype comes from a boy younger than 18 in good health. The DNA for the CDR3 is TGTGCCAGCAGTGCCCCGGGACTAGCGGAGACAGATACGCAGTATTTT. Protein sequence: CASSAPGLAETDTQYF.